Shown below are 21 T cell receptor beta chains from a single sample sequenced in a study of molecular identifiers for immune sequencing clone quantification. One entry per CDR3 protein results from TCRdb running MiXCR on the PCR reads. The table shows a few hundred thousand distinct CDR3 sequences, with about 22% occurring only once. Input material: naive CD8+ T cells from blood, with Jurkat cell RNA spiked in. Subset in this sample: FACS-sorted CD8+CD4-CCR7+CD45RA+ naive T cells. The source of these receptors is a human donor in good health. Some libraries in this study had Jurkat cell RNA spiked in.

This clonotype occurred a few times. The V call is TRBV18, the J call TRBJ2-7; D is undetermined. The CDR3 contains 15 residues. Per the germline V gene, CDR1 is KGHSH and CDR2 is LQKENI. V lost 2 bases, J lost 1 base, and 12 bases lay in between. Here the CDR3 reads CASSPTALTSYEQYF. CDR3 DNA sequence: TGTGCCAGCTCACCAACAGCCCTAACTTCCTACGAGCAGTACTTC.

This clonotype was counted at least ten times. This chain uses TRBV30 with TRBJ2-1; tentative D call: TRBD1 (5 bases). Germline CDR1 reads GTSNPN; CDR2 reads SVGIG (reference sequence). Trimming took off 0 bases at V and 9 bases at J, with 12 bases between the two ends. The CDR3 is 13 residues long. CDR3 sequence (DNA): TGTGCCTGGAGTGTGGCAGGGCCGAGTGAGCAGTTCTTC. It is translated as CAWSVAGPSEQFF.

Comments on this clonotype: This clone may be a read error of a much larger clone one base away. The chain is built from TRBV27 and TRBJ2-1; D is possibly TRBD2 (7 bases). Germline V gives CDR1 MNHEY, CDR2 SMNVEV (reference sequence). The length of the CDR3 is 15 residues. The DNA for the CDR3 is TGTGCCAGCGGTTTGGGAGGGGGTCCCTACAATGAGCAGTTCTTC. Its translation: CASGLGGGPYNEQFF.

In this sample, this clonotype turned up a few times. Written as DNA, the CDR3 is TGTGCCAGCAGTTACGCCGCGAGGAACACCGGGGAGCTGTTTTTT. As protein: CASSYAARNTGELFF. The chain joins TRBV6-2 or TRBV6-3 to TRBJ2-2; D unresolved. Trimming left V 2 bases short and J 1 base short, with 8 bases between. Looked up from germline, CDR1 is MNHEY and CDR2 is SVGEGT. CDR3 length: 15 residues.

This clonotype was seen ten or more times. The rearrangement links TRBV5-1 to TRBJ1-1, with 7 nucleotides matching TRBD1. The CDR3 is made up of 14 amino acids. The V and J ends lost 6 bases and 0 bases, in that order; junction bases with no gene match: 5. CDR1 is SGHRS, CDR2 YFSETQ, per germline. The CDR3 sequence: CASKPGQLNTEAFF. The CDR3 nucleotides read TGCGCCAGCAAGCCGGGACAGCTGAACACTGAAGCTTTCTTT. Full variable domain (missing parts from reference TRBV5-1 and TRBJ1-1): KAGVTQTPRYLIKTRGQQVTLSCSPISGHRSVSWYQQTPGQGLQFLFEYFSETQRNKGNFPGRFSGRQFSNSRSEMNVSTLELGDSALYLCASKPGQLNTEAFFGQGTRLTVV.

Comment on this clonotype: A much larger clone is a single base away; this may be a read error. The rearrangement links TRBV4-1 to TRBJ1-5; 9 positions agree with TRBD1. Per the germline V gene, CDR1 is MGHRA and CDR2 is YSYEKL. The CDR3 totals 15 residues. This chain's CDR3 is CASSQVPGQGEPRHF. CDR3 nucleotide sequence: TGCGCCAGCAGCCAAGTACCGGGACAGGGCGAGCCCCGGCATTTT.

This clonotype has a count of ten or more. V and J are TRBV4-3 and TRBJ1-1, with D maybe TRBD1 (5 bases). Germline values: CDR1 LGHNA, CDR2 YSLEER. Trimming pared 0 bases from V and 4 bases from J, leaving 15 bases between. The CDR3 is made up of 16 amino acids. The CDR3 spells CASSQDRTGGGTEAFF. CDR3 DNA: TGCGCCAGCAGCCAAGATAGGACCGGGGGAGGCACTGAAGCTTTCTTT.

Worth noting for this clonotype: Possible read error: a much larger clone is one base away. The chain links TRBV2 to TRBJ2-6, with 9 bases aligning to TRBD1. Germline values: CDR1 SNHLY, CDR2 FYNNEI. This CDR3 spans 16 amino acids. CDR3 bases: TGTGTCAGCAGTGAACAGGGGGCAACTGGGGCCAACGTCCTGACTTTC. Protein sequence: CVSSEQGATGANVLTF.

This chain links TRBV2 with TRBJ2-3; TRBD2 aligns across 7 bases. Germline V CDR1 and CDR2: SNHLY, FYNNEI. The CDR3 consists of 16 residues. The V segment lost 5 bases and the J segment 6 bases; nucleotides outside the gene matches: 14. CDR3 region: CASSFPSGYSVDTQYF. CDR3 DNA: TGTGCCAGCAGTTTTCCTAGCGGATACTCAGTGGATACGCAGTATTTT.

Turning to this clonotype: This may arise from a read error, as a much more abundant clone is one base away. The chain couples TRBV6-2 or TRBV6-3 to TRBJ2-3; 12 nucleotides match TRBD2. This CDR3 region has 15 residues. The germline V gene has CDR1 MNHEY and CDR2 SVGEGT. The CDR3 sequence: CACRDRTSGTDTQYF. In DNA, the CDR3 is TGTGCCTGCAGGGACCGGACTAGCGGGACGGATACGCAGTATTTT.

This chain joins TRBV27 and TRBJ2-7; 10 bases match TRBD2. Germline trimming cut 3 bases from V and 5 bases from J; bases unmatched to any gene: 7. Per the germline V gene, CDR1 is MNHEY and CDR2 is SMNVEV (reference sequence). The CDR3 consists of 15 residues. CDR3 sequence reads: CASSLVAGGPDEQYF. In DNA, the CDR3 is TGTGCCAGCAGTTTGGTAGCGGGAGGCCCCGACGAGCAGTACTTC.

This clonotype was observed many times. The V gene is TRBV29-1, the J gene TRBJ1-1; the D gene is possibly TRBD1 (6 bases). Between the trimmed V and J ends, which lost 7 bases and 5 bases, there was a span of 14 bases. Germline-derived CDR1 and CDR2 are SQVTM and ANQGSEA. The CDR3 has 12 residues. The CDR3 loop reads CSAERGMTEAFF. In DNA form, the CDR3 reads TGCAGCGCGGAGAGGGGGATGACTGAAGCTTTCTTT.

This clonotype was counted many times. This chain uses TRBV7-2 with TRBJ2-1; no clear D. V was cut by 4 bases and J by 7 bases, with 11 bases left in between. In germline, CDR1 is SGHTA, CDR2 FQGNSA. The CDR3 has 13 residues. The CDR3, as DNA: TGTGCCAGCAGCTGGGCTCTTACAAATGAGCAGTTCTTC. Its translation is CASSWALTNEQFF.

On this clonotype: One base away lies a much larger clone, so this may be a sequencing read error. Since the CDR3 does not end with the conserved phenylalanine or tryptophan, this likely comes from a read error. The chain has TRBV11-2 and TRBJ2-1; 7 bases line up with TRBD1. Trimming cost V 0 bases and J 10 bases; bases outside gene matches: 15. Germline V gene lookup returns CDR1 SGHAT and CDR2 FQNNGV. The CDR3 is made up of 17 amino acids. The CDR3 coding sequence is TGTGCCAGCAGCTTAGAAGGACAGGAGCTTCAGATCAGGGAGCAGTTCCTC. It codes for CASSLEGQELQIREQFL.

Details on this clonotype: Given a much more abundant clone one base away, this may be a read error. The gene calls are TRBV6-5 and TRBJ1-5; the D is unclear. The V and J ends lost 5 bases and 6 bases respectively, with 17 bases between them. The CDR3 runs to 15 residues. Germline CDR1 MNHEY, CDR2 SVGAGI. The CDR3 spells CASSDRRGRAQPQHF. The CDR3 DNA sequence: TGTGCCAGCAGTGACCGACGGGGTCGCGCTCAGCCCCAGCATTTT.

The table lists this clonotype with many counts. The chain couples TRBV9 to TRBJ1-1, with D unclear. The CDR3 is 16 amino acids. Germline V CDR1 and CDR2: SGDLS, YYNGEE. Trimming shortened V by 4 bases and J by 3 bases, and 19 bases separated the two germline ends. The CDR3 sequence: CASSLSREALDTEAFF. The CDR3 region has the DNA TGTGCCAGCAGCCTGAGCCGGGAGGCCCTGGACACTGAAGCTTTCTTT.

On this clonotype: With a much larger clone just one base away, this may be a read error. V usage is TRBV2 and J usage is TRBJ1-5; TRBD1 agrees at 8 bases. The CDR3 runs to 16 residues. From germline, CDR1 is SNHLY and CDR2 FYNNEI. The CDR3 bases are TGTGCCGGCAGTGAAGCTCCAGGGGGCTACAATCAGCCCCAGCATTTT. Protein sequence: CAGSEAPGGYNQPQHF.

This clonotype was picked up many times. Here the CDR3 reads CASSYSGGGPSDTQYF. In DNA form, the CDR3 reads TGTGCCAGCAGTTACTCTGGGGGAGGGCCCTCAGATACGCAGTATTTT. The chain has TRBV6-5 and TRBJ2-3; 7 bases align to TRBD2. Germline V gene sequence: CDR1 MNHEY, CDR2 SVGAGI. V lost 0 bases and J lost 4; bases outside the gene matches: 7. The CDR3 has 16 amino acids.

This clonotype was detected only a few times. V and J are TRBV9 and TRBJ2-7; 7 bases match TRBD2. V lost 3 bases to trimming and J lost 0 bases; unmatched junction nucleotides: 6. This CDR3 is 15 amino acids long. Germline loops: CDR1 SGDLS, CDR2 YYNGEE. The DNA of the CDR3 is TGTGCCAGCAGCGAGACCCCGGGGGGCTCCTACGAGCAGTACTTC. Protein product: CASSETPGGSYEQYF.

The CDR3 loop is CASSPTVYGYTF. CDR3 bases: TGTGCCAGTAGTCCGACAGTCTATGGCTACACCTTC. This chain connects TRBV19 to TRBJ1-2, with D tentatively TRBD1 (5 bases). Germline CDR1 is LNHDA and CDR2 is SQIVND (reference sequence). V lost 5 bases and J lost 4, with 8 bases in between. The CDR3 has 12 amino acids. Complete variable domain (other parts from reference TRBV19 and TRBJ1-2): DGGITQSPKYLFRKEGQNVTLSCEQNLNHDAMYWYRQDPGQGLRLIYYSQIVNDFQKGDIAEGYSVSREKKESFPLTVTSAQKNPTAFYLCASSPTVYGYTFGSGTRLTVV.

The chain carries TRBV5-8 and TRBJ2-3; D unclear. The CDR3 is made up of 15 amino acids. Germline V gives CDR1 SGHTS, CDR2 YDEGEE. Trimming pared 0 bases from V and 0 bases from J, leaving 8 bases between. CDR3 coding DNA: TGTGCCAGCAGCTTGGCTTTCAGAAGCACAGATACGCAGTATTTT. Translated, it gives CASSLAFRSTDTQYF. The whole variable domain, filled in from reference TRBV5-8 and TRBJ2-3, reads EAGVTQSPTHLIKTRGQQATLRCSPISGHTSVYWYQQALGLGLQFLLWYDEGEERNRGNFPPRFSGRQFPNYSSELNVNALELEDSALYLCASSLAFRSTDTQYFGPGTRLTVL.